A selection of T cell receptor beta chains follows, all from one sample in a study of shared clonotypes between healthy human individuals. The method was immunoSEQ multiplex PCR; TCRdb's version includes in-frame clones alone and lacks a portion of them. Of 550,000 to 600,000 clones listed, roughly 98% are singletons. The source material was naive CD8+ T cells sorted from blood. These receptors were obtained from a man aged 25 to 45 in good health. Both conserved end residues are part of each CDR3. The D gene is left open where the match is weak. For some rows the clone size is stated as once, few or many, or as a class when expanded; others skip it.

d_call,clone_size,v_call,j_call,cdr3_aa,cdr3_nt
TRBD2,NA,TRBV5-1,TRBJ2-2,CASSSPGGSDTGELFF,TGCGCCAGCAGCTCCCCTGGCGGGAGTGACACCGGGGAGCTGTTTTTT
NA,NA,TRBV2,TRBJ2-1,CASSEDPGRGNEQFF,TGTGCCAGCAGTGAAGACCCCGGACGGGGCAATGAGCAGTTCTTC
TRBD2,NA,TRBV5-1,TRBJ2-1,CASSLYAGGDNEQFF,TGCGCCAGCAGCCTGTACGCGGGAGGGGACAATGAGCAGTTCTTC
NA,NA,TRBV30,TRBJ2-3,CAWGLGGRTDTQYF,TGTGCCTGGGGCTTGGGTGGGAGAACAGATACGCAGTATTTT
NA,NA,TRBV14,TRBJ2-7,CASSQLGPAAYEQYF,TGTGCCAGCAGCCAATTGGGACCTGCCGCATACGAGCAGTACTTC
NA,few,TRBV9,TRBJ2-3,CASSAGSTDTQYF,TGTGCCAGCAGCGCCGGGAGCACAGATACGCAGTATTTT
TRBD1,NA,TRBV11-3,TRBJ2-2,CASSLGTGGFGELFF,TGTGCCAGCAGCTTAGGGACAGGGGGCTTCGGGGAGCTGTTTTTT
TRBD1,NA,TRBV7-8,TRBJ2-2,CASSHSQGAIGELFF,TGTGCCAGCAGCCATTCACAGGGGGCAATCGGGGAGCTGTTTTTT
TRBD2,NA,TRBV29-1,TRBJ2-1,CSVELAETYNEQFF,TGCAGCGTTGAACTAGCGGAAACCTACAATGAGCAGTTCTTC
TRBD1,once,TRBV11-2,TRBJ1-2,CASRRQGGMFGYTF,TGTGCCAGCAGACGACAGGGGGGGATGTTCGGCTACACCTTC
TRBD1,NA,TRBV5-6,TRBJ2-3,CASSTGQVWSTDTQYF,TGTGCCAGCAGCACGGGACAGGTTTGGAGCACAGATACGCAGTATTTT
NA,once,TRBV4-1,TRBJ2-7,CASSPEGIGLLGEEQYF,TGCGCCAGCAGTCCCGAAGGTATCGGCCTTTTGGGAGAGGAGCAGTACTTC
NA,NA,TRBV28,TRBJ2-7,CASSLAPYEQYF,TGTGCCAGCAGTTTGGCCCCCTACGAGCAGTACTTC
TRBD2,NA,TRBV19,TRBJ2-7,CASSILSGSYEQYF,TGTGCCAGTAGTATCTTGAGCGGGAGTTACGAGCAGTACTTC
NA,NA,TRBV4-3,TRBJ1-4,CASSQEWDEKLFF,TGCGCCAGCAGCCAAGAGTGGGACGAAAAACTGTTTTTT
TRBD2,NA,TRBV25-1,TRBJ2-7,CASSTFRTSGDEQYF,TGTGCCAGCAGCACCTTTAGAACTAGCGGGGACGAGCAGTACTTC
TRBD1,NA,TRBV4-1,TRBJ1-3,CASSPQTRGQGRTDTIYF,TGCGCCAGCAGCCCCCAGACGCGAGGACAGGGGCGTACGGACACCATATATTTT
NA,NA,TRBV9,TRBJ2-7,CASSLSGLSYEQYF,TGTGCCAGCAGCCTCTCGGGGCTATCCTACGAGCAGTACTTC
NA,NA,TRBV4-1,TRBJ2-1,CASSQDRREQFF,TGCGCCAGCAGCCAAGATAGGCGTGAGCAGTTCTTC
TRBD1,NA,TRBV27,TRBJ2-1,CASRQGFTNEQFF,TGTGCCAGTAGACAGGGGTTTACAAATGAGCAGTTCTTC
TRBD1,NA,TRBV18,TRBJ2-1,CASSPRGQSYNEQFF,TGTGCCAGCTCACCCAGGGGGCAATCCTACAATGAGCAGTTCTTC
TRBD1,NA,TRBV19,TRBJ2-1,CARARLRPGGRPQFF,TGTGCCAGGGCCCGCTTACGGCCAGGGGGCCGTCCGCAGTTCTTC
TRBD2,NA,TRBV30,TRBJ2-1,CAWSFLAGGEQFF,TGTGCCTGGAGTTTTCTAGCGGGTGGTGAGCAGTTCTTC
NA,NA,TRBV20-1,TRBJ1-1,CSTTGSSAFF,TGCAGTACCACAGGGTCGTCAGCTTTCTTT
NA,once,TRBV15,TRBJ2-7,CATSSRVAYEQYF,TGTGCCACCAGCTCCCGAGTCGCCTACGAGCAGTACTTC
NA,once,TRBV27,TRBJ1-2,CASSLSAGSGDYGYTF,TGTGCCAGCAGTTTATCTGCCGGTTCGGGCGACTATGGCTACACCTTC
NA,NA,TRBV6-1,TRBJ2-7,CASSAELDYEQYF,TGTGCCAGCAGCGCCGAACTAGATTACGAGCAGTACTTC
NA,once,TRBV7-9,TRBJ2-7,CASSRSGGYEQYF,TGTGCCAGCAGCCGAAGCGGAGGCTACGAGCAGTACTTC
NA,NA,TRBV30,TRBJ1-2,CAWSVGVAYGYTF,TGTGCCTGGAGTGTTGGGGTAGCCTATGGCTACACCTTC
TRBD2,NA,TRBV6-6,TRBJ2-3,CASSLSGRAPDTQYF,TGTGCCAGCAGCCTCAGCGGGAGGGCCCCAGATACGCAGTATTTT
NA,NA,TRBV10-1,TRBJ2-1,CASSLLQDNEQFF,TGCGCCAGCAGCCTCCTCCAGGACAATGAGCAGTTCTTC
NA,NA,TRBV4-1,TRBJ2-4,CASSHAYGIAKNIQYF,TGCGCCAGCAGCCATGCATACGGAATAGCCAAAAACATTCAGTACTTC
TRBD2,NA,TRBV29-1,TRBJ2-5,CSVEASGSWETQYF,TGCAGCGTTGAAGCTAGCGGGAGCTGGGAGACCCAGTACTTC
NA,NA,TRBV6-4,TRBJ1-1,CASKAGVNTEAFF,TGTGCCAGCAAAGCAGGGGTGAACACTGAAGCTTTCTTT
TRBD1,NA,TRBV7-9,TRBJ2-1,CASSLPRVGQGRFF,TGTGCCAGCAGCTTACCGCGCGTTGGACAGGGGCGGTTCTTC
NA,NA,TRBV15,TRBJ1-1,CATSSLPRRGAFF,TGTGCCACCAGCAGCCTTCCGAGGCGAGGGGCTTTCTTT
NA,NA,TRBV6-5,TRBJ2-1,CASSPERGIGNEQFF,TGTGCCAGCAGTCCGGAGCGAGGGATTGGGAATGAGCAGTTCTTC
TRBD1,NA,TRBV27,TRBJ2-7,CASSPLDRAYEQYF,TGTGCCAGCAGTCCCCTCGACAGGGCCTACGAGCAGTACTTC
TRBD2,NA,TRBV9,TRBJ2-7,CASSVGAGYTYEQYF,TGTGCCAGCAGCGTAGGAGCGGGGTATACCTACGAGCAGTACTTC
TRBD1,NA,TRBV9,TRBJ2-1,CASSPRKGQNNEQFF,TGTGCCAGCAGCCCGCGCAAGGGACAGAACAATGAGCAGTTCTTC
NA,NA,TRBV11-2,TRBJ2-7,CASSLEAEGTYEQYF,TGTGCCAGCAGCTTAGAGGCGGAGGGTACCTACGAGCAGTACTTC
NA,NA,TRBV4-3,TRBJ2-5,CASSQGRAFETQYF,TGCGCCAGCAGCCAAGGGAGGGCCTTTGAGACCCAGTACTTC
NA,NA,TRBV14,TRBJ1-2,CASSQGPNYGYTF,TGTGCCAGCAGCCAAGGGCCAAATTATGGCTACACCTTC
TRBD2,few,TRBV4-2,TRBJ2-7,CASSRGLAGGVHEQYF,TGTGCCAGCAGCCGAGGACTAGCGGGAGGAGTCCACGAGCAGTACTTC
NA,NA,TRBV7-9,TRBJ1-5,CASSLEGPDSNQPQHF,TGTGCCAGCAGCTTAGAGGGGCCAGATAGCAATCAGCCCCAGCATTTT
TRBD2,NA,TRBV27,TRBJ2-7,CASSSLAGGTEQYF,TGTGCCAGCAGTTCCCTAGCGGGAGGGACCGAGCAGTACTTC
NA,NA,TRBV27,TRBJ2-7,CASSPLSGAPYEQYF,TGTGCCAGCAGTCCCCTTAGCGGAGCCCCCTACGAGCAGTACTTC
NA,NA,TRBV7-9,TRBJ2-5,CASSFARRGGETQYF,TGTGCCAGCAGCTTCGCCAGGAGGGGCGGAGAGACCCAGTACTTC
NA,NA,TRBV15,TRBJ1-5,CATSDRGNSNQPQHF,TGTGCCACCAGCGACCGGGGGAATAGCAATCAGCCCCAGCATTTT
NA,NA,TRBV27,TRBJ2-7,CASSRHGYEQYF,TGTGCCAGCAGTCGACACGGATACGAGCAGTACTTC
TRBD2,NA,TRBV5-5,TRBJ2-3,CASSLRSWTGGGGTDTQYF,TGTGCCAGCAGCTTACGTTCTTGGACGGGAGGGGGTGGCACAGATACGCAGTATTTT
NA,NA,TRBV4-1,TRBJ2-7,CASSPFVGYEQYF,TGCGCCAGCAGCCCTTTTGTCGGGTACGAGCAGTACTTC
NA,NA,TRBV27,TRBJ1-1,CASPVWAGHTEAFF,TGTGCCAGCCCAGTGTGGGCAGGGCACACTGAAGCTTTCTTT
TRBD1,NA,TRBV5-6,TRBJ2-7,CASSLYSGTGVFNEQYF,TGTGCCAGCAGCTTGTACTCCGGGACAGGGGTTTTCAACGAGCAGTACTTC
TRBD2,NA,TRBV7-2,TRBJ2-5,CASQSYLSGGRETQYF,TGTGCCAGCCAAAGCTACCTTAGCGGGGGGAGGGAGACCCAGTACTTC
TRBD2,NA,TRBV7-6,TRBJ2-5,CASSPTLAAGPETQYF,TGTGCCAGCAGCCCTACTCTAGCGGCTGGTCCCGAGACCCAGTACTTC
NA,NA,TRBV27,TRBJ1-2,CASSEGYGYTF,TGTGCCAGCAGTGAGGGGTATGGCTACACCTTC
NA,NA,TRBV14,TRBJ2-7,CASSDDYEQYF,TGTGCCAGCAGCGACGATTACGAGCAGTACTTC
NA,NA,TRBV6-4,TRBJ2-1,CASSDSNGHEQFF,TGTGCCAGCAGTGACTCGAATGGCCATGAGCAGTTCTTC
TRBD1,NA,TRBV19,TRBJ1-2,CASSWGQGYGYTF,TGTGCCAGTAGTTGGGGACAGGGCTATGGCTACACCTTC